This T cell receptor (beta chain) originates from a study of T cell changes during pregnancy in multiple sclerosis. Profiled with immunoSEQ multiplex PCR; TCRdb holds only in-frame clones, not every one. The data hold roughly 46,000 clones, with just under 95% observed a single time. This receptor was identified in a female donor with multiple sclerosis, enrolled in a pregnancy study. Sequencing used CD8+ T cells from peripheral blood mononuclear cells, obtained after pregnancy.

The CDR3, as DNA: TGTGCCAGCAGCCAGCGAGGCGGGCAATCCTACGAGCAGTACTTC. This translates into CASSQRGGQSYEQYF. The chain joins TRBV27 to TRBJ2-7; D is possibly TRBD2 (5 bases). CDR3 length equals 15 residues. The ends were cut back, 6 bases at V and 1 base at J, with 16 bases in the middle. Germline V gene lookup returns CDR1 MNHEY and CDR2 SMNVEV (reference sequence).